A single sample is the source of the 7 T cell receptor beta chains below, sequenced in a study of blood T cell repertoires in COVID-19 (dated by TCRdb to the early 2020s). Library prep was done by the immunoSEQ multiplex PCR assay. TCRdb stores this immuneACCESS table with in-frame sequences only. Part of the clones is absent; in the studies checked, under half of the shortfall reflects unresolved V genes, and no reason is known for the rest. Counted in this sample were under 200,000 clones; about 87% of them appeared once. The top ten constitute 10% of the sample. Sequencing was carried out using peripheral blood. The receptors shown here come from a woman aged 70 to 79 with COVID-19, enrolled during active disease.

Here the CDR3 reads CASSLEQASYEQYF. The DNA for the CDR3 is TGTGCCAGCAGCTTAGAACAGGCCTCCTACGAGCAGTACTTC. The rearrangement uses TRBV11-2 and TRBJ2-7, with TRBD1 as a possible D gene (5 bases). CDR3 length: 14 amino acids. V was clipped by 0 bases and J by 0 bases, with 6 bases between them. Germline-derived CDR1 and CDR2 are SGHAT and FQNNGV.

The V call is TRBV14, the J call TRBJ2-3; D unresolved. Trimming took 8 bases from V and 4 from J, leaving 13 bases between them. Germline V gene lookup returns CDR1 SGHDN and CDR2 FVKESK. This CDR3 has 13 residues. CDR3 DNA sequence: TGTGCCAGCGGAAAAGGAGCTCCAGATACGCAGTATTTT. This sequence encodes CASGKGAPDTQYF.

DNA for the CDR3: TGCGCCAGCAGCTTAGGGACAGGGATGACTGAAGCTTTCTTT. This translates into CASSLGTGMTEAFF. This chain links TRBV5-1 with TRBJ1-1; 9 positions agree with TRBD1. The V segment lost 2 bases and the J segment 5 bases; nucleotides outside the gene matches: 4. CDR1 is SGHRS and CDR2 is YFSETQ in the germline V gene. The CDR3 is made up of 14 amino acids.

This clone showed up just once. This chain uses TRBV5-1 with TRBJ1-1; D is ambiguous. The germline V and J ends were trimmed by 3 bases and 1 base, with 13 bases remaining between them. CDR1 SGHRS and CDR2 YFSETQ come from the germline V gene. There are 15 residues in the CDR3. This CDR3 is CASSSNTRQNTEAFF. CDR3 coding DNA: TGCGCCAGCAGCTCCAACACACGACAGAACACTGAAGCTTTCTTT.

V gene TRBV2 combines with J gene TRBJ2-7, with D possibly being TRBD1 (5 bases). CDR1 is SNHLY and CDR2 is FYNNEI in the germline V gene. The CDR3 totals 16 residues. V lost 8 bases and J 2 bases, leaving 22 bases between the germline ends. In DNA form, the CDR3 reads TGTGCCAGCGAACCTCGGAATGCTCAGGGAACCTACGAGCAGTACTTC. Protein: CASEPRNAQGTYEQYF. Full variable domain (outside the CDR3, taken from reference TRBV2 and TRBJ2-7): EPEVTQTPSHQVTQMGQEVILRCVPISNHLYFYWYRQILGQKVEFLVSFYNNEISEKSEIFDDQFSVERPDGSNFTLKIRSTKLEDSAMYFCASEPRNAQGTYEQYFGPGTRLTVT.

The chain recombines TRBV21-1 with TRBJ2-1; TRBD2, the table's D call, was not compared with the DNA. TRBV21-1 is termed a pseudogene. The CDR3 has 13 residues. The DNA for the CDR3 is TGTGCCAGTCGGGCGGGGGCCTACAATGAGCAGTTCTTC. The encoded protein is CASRAGAYNEQFF.

This chain joins TRBV6-6 and TRBJ1-1; D not resolved. The V end lost 5 bases, the J end lost 4 bases, and 11 bases lay between the germline ends. This CDR3 has 13 residues. Germline V CDR1 and CDR2: MNHNY, SVGAGI (reference sequence). CDR3 in amino acids: CASSPLGSTEAFF. The DNA for the CDR3 is TGTGCCAGCAGTCCGCTAGGGAGCACTGAAGCTTTCTTT.